There are many counts of the clone carrying this TCR beta chain. Its antigen is currently unknown. The data were obtained in a study of regulatory T cells in long-lasting Graves disease. Overall study context: The study enrolled newly diagnosed Graves' patients on antithyroid drugs under 3 months. Study outcomes and limitations: Among samples with persistent disease, TRBV28, TRBJ1-2 and TRBJ2-5 were favored. A greater number of public clonotypes (about 2,900) was shared by persistent patients than by new patients (about 890).

Time point reported: newly diagnosed GD, antithyroid drugs for less than 3 months. Extracted RNA from PBMCs served as the source of the TCR library. Trimming removed 7 bases from V and 4 bases from J, with 13 bases in between. CDR3 length: 13 amino acids. iRepertoire HTBI primers and Arm-PCR of CDR3 regions built TCR beta libraries. MiXCR, run by TCRdb on the multiplex PCR reads, gives a single entry per CDR3 protein. The sample yields around 500,000 distinct CDR3 sequences, 9.5% to 15% seen once. The sample was also reused in another study, on T cells in Graves' hyperthyroidism and ophthalmopathy. That work contributes: When the TCR CDR3 underwent first-round RT-PCR, the HTBI primer set was used.

The rearrangement links TRBV12-3 or TRBV12-4 to TRBJ1-2, with D unresolved. The clonotype was recovered from a woman aged 25-40 years with Graves disease. Sequenced material: peripheral blood mononuclear cells (PBMCs), taken at new diagnosis, from a patient treated with antithyroid drugs. CDR3 DNA sequence: TGTGCCAGCAACGCCCGGGCTCCCTATGGCTACACCTTC. Its protein product is CASNARAPYGYTF.